A single sample gave rise to the 29 T cell receptor beta chains below, sequenced in a study of regulatory T cells. Notes on the study in general: Hydrophobic residues at CDR3 positions 6 and 7 were enriched in conventional CD4+ T cells of CD3G-deficient patients.

Amplification used 52 TRBV primers and 13 TRBJ primers. Produced via immunoSEQ multiplex PCR; TCRdb's table is partial and in-frame only. The sample lists almost 30,000 clones; approximately 90% were seen once. Antigens for these TCRs are unknown. The specimen sequenced was conventional CD4+ T cells sorted from blood. These receptor sequences come from a person aged 18 to 30 with CD3G deficiency.

As to this clone: Its ends do not fully match the called genes, so a read error is possible. The rearrangement uses TRBV28 and TRBJ2-7, with D possibly being TRBD1 (5 bases). This CDR3 has 12 residues. Per germline, CDR1 MDHEN and CDR2 SYDVKM. Here the CDR3 reads CASSSATDNPHF. The DNA for the CDR3 is TGTGCCAGCAGTTCGGCGACGGACAACCCCCACTTC.

The chain has TRBV11-2 and TRBJ2-5; perhaps TRBD1 as D (5 bases). Germline-derived CDR1 and CDR2 are SGHAT and FQNNGV. V lost 5 bases and J 7 bases, leaving 14 bases between the germline ends. The CDR3 consists of 13 residues. The CDR3 protein is CASSQTDTGTQYF. The CDR3 DNA reads TGTGCCAGCAGCCAGACTGACACAGGGACCCAGTACTTC.

This chain joins TRBV27 and TRBJ2-7, with D possibly TRBD1 on 5 matching bases. The CDR3 has 12 amino acids. Germline-derived CDR1 and CDR2 are MNHEY and SMNVEV (reference sequence). V lost 7 bases and J lost 3, with 10 bases in between. CDR3 sequence: CASTQGCYEQYF. CDR3 bases: TGTGCCAGCACTCAGGGATGCTACGAGCAGTACTTC.

The rearrangement uses TRBV6-1 and TRBJ2-7; no clear D gene. The length of the CDR3 is 14 residues. CDR1 and CDR2 (germline): MNHNS, SASEGT. Trimming took 2 bases from V and 0 from J, leaving 8 bases between them. In DNA form, the CDR3 reads TGTGCCAGCAGTGAATGGAGACTCTCCTACGAGCAGTACTTC. It specifies CASSEWRLSYEQYF.

The chain carries TRBV6-1 and TRBJ2-7; D may be TRBD1 (5 bases). Trimming took off 8 bases at V and 3 bases at J, with 20 bases between the two ends. Germline CDR1 is MNHNS and CDR2 is SASEGT. This CDR3 spans 15 amino acids. For the CDR3, the DNA is TGTGCCAGCCAATCTCTCAGTGCAGGGAACTACGAGCAGTACTTC. Translation gives CASQSLSAGNYEQYF.

The CDR3 nucleotides read TGCGCCAGCAGCGGGGACAGGGGAGTATTGGACGAGCAGTACTTC. Protein product: CASSGDRGVLDEQYF. The V gene is TRBV5-1, the J gene TRBJ2-7, with 10 bases fitting TRBD1. Germline CDR1 and CDR2: SGHRS and YFSETQ. Unmatched junction bases numbered 9, after V lost 4 bases and J lost 5 bases. This CDR3 comprises 15 residues. The whole variable domain, filled in from reference TRBV5-1 and TRBJ2-7, reads KAGVTQTPRYLIKTRGQQVTLSCSPISGHRSVSWYQQTPGQGLQFLFEYFSETQRNKGNFPGRFSGRQFSNSRSEMNVSTLELGDSALYLCASSGDRGVLDEQYFGPGTRLTVT.

This chain uses TRBV28 with TRBJ2-2; a weak D match, TRBD1 (6 bases). The CDR3 spans 16 residues. Germline V CDR1 and CDR2: MDHEN, SYDVKM. Trimming took 4 bases from V and 4 from J, leaving 16 bases between them. The CDR3: CASSSPWTESTGELFF. CDR3 DNA sequence: TGTGCCAGCAGTTCTCCATGGACAGAGAGCACCGGGGAGCTGTTTTTT.

The V and J genes are TRBV7-9 and TRBJ2-3; D tentatively reads TRBD1 or TRBD2 (5 bases each). The CDR3 has 15 residues. Per germline, CDR1 SEHNR and CDR2 FQNEAQ (reference sequence). The germline V and J ends were trimmed by 8 bases and 2 bases, with 17 bases remaining between them. The chain's CDR3 is CASASGSSFTDTQYF. The DNA for the CDR3 is TGTGCCAGCGCCTCAGGGAGTAGTTTCACAGATACGCAGTATTTT.

This chain links TRBV6-1 with TRBJ2-7; a weak D match, TRBD2 (5 bases). The CDR3 runs 13 residues. Per germline, CDR1 MNHNS and CDR2 SASEGT. V lost 6 bases and J lost 3, with 12 bases in between. The CDR3 DNA is TGTGCCAGCAGGAGGAGTGGGAGCTACGAGCAGTACTTC. The encoded protein is CASRRSGSYEQYF.

The chain recombines TRBV18 with TRBJ2-5; 7 positions match TRBD2. The DNA end lines up better with TRBJ2-7; the J call may be wrong. CDR1 and CDR2 (germline): KGHSH, LQKENI. CDR3 length: 13 amino acids. CDR3 coding DNA: TGTGCCAGCTCACCCGGGAGGACCTACGAGCAGTACTTC. This codes for CASSPGRTYEQYF.

This clone showed up just once. The rearrangement joins TRBV5-1 to TRBJ2-3, with D possibly being TRBD1 (6 bases). CDR1 is SGHRS and CDR2 is YFSETQ in the germline V gene. Deletions cut 4 bases from V and 3 bases from J, with 6 bases between. This CDR3 comprises 12 residues. The CDR3 nucleotides are TGCGCCAGCAGCACAGGGACAGATACGCAGTATTTT. This translates into CASSTGTDTQYF.

The chain joins TRBV11-2 to TRBJ2-3, with D hard to call. The CDR3 totals 15 residues. Trimming took 0 bases from V and 2 from J, leaving 9 bases between them. Germline CDR1 reads SGHAT; CDR2 reads FQNNGV. CDR3 protein: CASSLDPSYTDTQYF. The CDR3, as DNA: TGTGCCAGCAGCTTAGATCCCTCATACACAGATACGCAGTATTTT. Combining the CDR3 with reference TRBV11-2 and TRBJ2-3 gives the whole variable domain EAGVAQSPRYKIIEKRQSVAFWCNPISGHATLYWYQQILGQGPKLLIQFQNNGVVDDSQLPKDRFSAERLKGVDSTLKIQPAKLEDSAVYLCASSLDPSYTDTQYFGPGTRLTVL.

This chain connects TRBV5-1 to TRBJ2-1, with D hard to call. Trimming left V 0 bases short and J 2 bases short, with 6 bases between. The germline V gene encodes CDR1 SGHRS and CDR2 YFSETQ. The CDR3 has 14 amino acids. The CDR3 DNA sequence: TGCGCCAGCAGCTTGGAGCCGACCTACAATGAGCAGTTCTTC. It specifies CASSLEPTYNEQFF.

The J gene is TRBJ2-1, the V gene TRBV19; 10 bases line up with TRBD2. The germline CDR1 and CDR2 sequences are LNHDA and SQIVND (reference sequence). The CDR3 spans 16 residues. Trimming removed 6 bases from V and 4 bases from J; junction bases left unmatched: 9. CDR3 region: CASSLSGRASYNEQFF. CDR3 in DNA: TGTGCCAGTAGCCTCAGCGGGAGGGCTTCGTACAATGAGCAGTTCTTC.

This sequence joins TRBV6-1 and TRBJ2-1; 9 bases map to TRBD2. This CDR3 spans 13 amino acids. V shed 6 bases, J shed 13 bases, and the junction held 10 bases outside the gene matches. Germline CDR1 reads MNHNS; CDR2 reads SASEGT. CDR3 bases: TGTGCCAGCAGGGAAATCAGCGGGAGGCCTCAGTTCTTC. Its translation is CASREISGRPQFF.

This chain joins TRBV7-2 and TRBJ2-3; 10 bases are shared with TRBD1. Germline V gene data show CDR1 as SGHTA and CDR2 as FQGNSA. Trimming at V came to 5 bases and at J to 0 bases, leaving 11 bases not matched to a gene. CDR3 size: 18 residues. Here the CDR3 reads CASSLRTGGVFSTDTQYF. The CDR3, as DNA: TGTGCCAGCAGCCTGCGGACAGGGGGGGTATTTAGCACAGATACGCAGTATTTT.

V is TRBV13 and J is TRBJ2-5, with TRBD2 identical over 11 bases. CDR1 and CDR2 (germline): PRHDT, FYEKMQ (reference sequence). The CDR3 covers 19 residues. The V gene end was trimmed by 5 bases and the J gene end by 3 bases; junction bases not matched to a gene: 17. The CDR3 DNA reads as TGTGCCAGCAGCAAATACCCTCTCGCTAGCGGGGGGACCGAAGAGACCCAGTACTTC. Translation gives CASSKYPLASGGTEETQYF.

In its sample, this clone ranks as medium-sized. The rearrangement uses TRBV11-2 and TRBJ2-1; TRBD2 agrees at 7 bases. V gave up 0 bases and J gave up 10 bases; unmatched junction bases: 9. This CDR3 has 15 amino acids. Germline V gene lookup returns CDR1 SGHAT and CDR2 FQNNGV. In DNA form, the CDR3 reads TGTGCCAGCAGCTTAGATAGAATAACGGGAGGAGAGCAGTTCTTC. Translating gives CASSLDRITGGEQFF.

The rearrangement links TRBV28 to TRBJ2-7; D is unresolved. V was pared by 6 bases and J by 3 bases, with 12 bases between. Germline-derived CDR1 and CDR2 are MDHEN and SYDVKM. The CDR3 length is 13 residues. CDR3 loop: CASSHLGHYEQYF. DNA of the CDR3: TGTGCCAGCAGCCATCTAGGGCACTACGAGCAGTACTTC.

The rearrangement uses TRBV4-2 and TRBJ2-7; 9 nucleotides align to TRBD1. After removal of 0 bases from V and 1 base from J, the junction contained 7 bases not matched to a gene. CDR1 is LGHNA, CDR2 YNFKEQ, per germline. The length of the CDR3 is 17 residues. The CDR3 region is CASSQDRRGQGSYEQYF. The CDR3, as DNA: TGTGCCAGCAGCCAAGATCGTAGGGGACAGGGATCCTACGAGCAGTACTTC.

The J gene is TRBJ2-2, the V gene TRBV10-3; 7 bases are shared with TRBD1. Germline CDR1 ENHRY, CDR2 SYGVKD. V was pared by 0 bases and J by 1 base, with 2 bases of the junction left unmatched. The CDR3 has 16 amino acids. The CDR3: CAISESRTGNTGELFF. CDR3 bases: TGTGCCATCAGTGAGTCAAGGACAGGGAACACCGGGGAGCTGTTTTTT.

The V gene is TRBV5-1, the J gene TRBJ2-7, with D possibly being TRBD2 (5 bases). CDR3 length equals 15 residues. Germline assignment: CDR1 SGHRS and CDR2 YFSETQ. V gave up 2 bases and J gave up 3 bases, with 15 bases separating them. The CDR3 bases are TGCGCCAGCAGCTTCCCGAGCGGACCGGGCTACGAGCAGTACGTC. Its translation is CASSFPSGPGYEQYV.

The CDR3 reads CATSDSSYNEQFF. In DNA, the CDR3 is TGTGCCACCTCAGATAGCTCCTACAATGAGCAGTTCTTC. The V and J genes are TRBV19 and TRBJ2-1, with D unclear. The CDR3 has 13 amino acids. V was shortened by 10 bases and J by 0 bases, with 10 bases between the two germline ends. CDR1 and CDR2 from the germline V gene are LNHDA and SQIVND (reference sequence).

The rearrangement links TRBV28 to TRBJ1-1; D perhaps matches TRBD1 (6 bases). Germline values: CDR1 MDHEN, CDR2 SYDVKM. The CDR3 extends over 14 amino acids. Trimming left V 6 bases short and J 4 bases short, with 15 bases between. The DNA of the CDR3 is TGTGCCAGCAGGTCCCTACAGGGACTCACTGAAGCTTTCTTT. Amino acid sequence: CASRSLQGLTEAFF. Based on the CDR3 plus reference TRBV28 and TRBJ1-1, the full variable domain is DVKVTQSSRYLVKRTGEKVFLECVQDMDHENMFWYRQDPGLGLRLIYFSYDVKMKEKGDIPEGYSVSREKKERFSLILESASTNQTSMYLCASRSLQGLTEAFFGQGTRLTVV.

The gene calls are TRBV6-1 and TRBJ1-5; weak D call: TRBD1 (5 bases). Germline CDR1 is MNHNS and CDR2 is SASEGT. V was trimmed by 7 bases and J by 1 base, leaving 11 bases between them. This CDR3 spans 14 amino acids. The CDR3 DNA reads as TGTGCCAGCACCCAGGGTATAAGCAATCAGCCCCAGCATTTT. As protein: CASTQGISNQPQHF.

The chain combines TRBV19 with TRBJ1-2, with 7 bases fitting TRBD1. The CDR3 extends over 13 amino acids. Germline CDR1 and CDR2: LNHDA and SQIVND (reference sequence). With 6 bases clipped from V and 3 bases from J, the junction kept 4 bases outside the gene matches. The CDR3 sequence is CASSRTGDYGYTF. The CDR3 bases are TGTGCCAGTAGCCGAACAGGGGACTATGGCTACACCTTC.

This clone was observed once. The chain carries TRBV7-9 and TRBJ2-7, with a possible D match to TRBD1 (6 bases). Looked up from germline, CDR1 is SEHNR and CDR2 is FQNEAQ (reference sequence). V lost 3 bases to trimming and J lost 2 bases, with 11 bases between them. This CDR3 comprises 14 residues. The CDR3 spells CASSFPGTTYEQYF. The CDR3 nucleotides are TGTGCCAGCAGCTTCCCCGGGACAACCTACGAGCAGTACTTC.

The chain joins TRBV19 to TRBJ2-4; no firm D call. The CDR3 has 15 amino acids. Trimming stripped 3 bases from V and 2 bases from J, with 11 bases between. Per germline, CDR1 LNHDA and CDR2 SQIVND (reference sequence). The CDR3 region has the DNA TGTGCCAGTAGTATTGTCCCAGATCCCAAAAACATTCAGTACTTC. Protein sequence: CASSIVPDPKNIQYF.

The chain carries TRBV11-3 and TRBJ2-7; possibly TRBD1 for D (6 bases). CDR3 length equals 13 residues. Looked up from germline, CDR1 is SGHNT and CDR2 is YENEEA. V shed 5 bases and J shed 6 bases, with 14 bases lying between them. The CDR3 here is CASSPDRRSEQYF. Written as DNA, the CDR3 is TGTGCCAGCAGCCCCGACAGGCGGAGCGAGCAGTACTTC.